The clone carrying this T cell receptor beta chain was seen only once. This entry belongs to a study of circulating tumor DNA in untreated peripheral T-cell lymphoma. V shed 4 bases and J 3 bases; nucleotides not matched to a gene: 2. The CDR3 is 14 amino acids. The germline gives CDR1 MGHDK, CDR2 SYGVNS. Libraries were prepared by immunoSEQ multiplex PCR; TCRdb keeps only in-frame clonotypes and omits some of them. Of 9,500 to 13,000 clones in the sample, around four fifths were seen once. This chain joins TRBV25-1 and TRBJ2-7; 11 bases are shared with TRBD1. The receptor's source is a human donor with peripheral T-cell lymphoma. The sample consisted of tumor tissue. This CDR3 is CASSGDRGNYEQYF. CDR3 bases: TGTGCCAGCAGTGGGGACAGGGGGAACTACGAGCAGTACTTC.